The source of this T cell receptor (beta chain) is a study of blood T cell repertoires in COVID-19. Using immunoSEQ multiplex PCR, the repertoire was profiled, and TCRdb retains in-frame clones only, with some absent. The table shows about 260,000 clones, with around 90% occurring only once. With 4 bases clipped from V and 4 bases from J, the junction kept 5 bases outside the gene matches. The CDR3 is made up of 14 amino acids. The germline V gene has CDR1 SGHAT and CDR2 FQNNGV. The table lists this clone with a few counts. The clonotype was recovered from a human donor in a cohort sampled during active COVID-19. The sequenced material came from peripheral blood. V is TRBV11-2 and J is TRBJ1-1, with 8 positions matching TRBD1. As DNA, the CDR3 is TGTGCCAGCAGCTCGAGCGACAGGGGCACTGAAGCTTTCTTT. As protein: CASSSSDRGTEAFF.